This passage covers 3 T cell receptor beta chains from one sample sequenced in a study of long-term antiretroviral therapy in people with HIV. Running of the v3.0 immunoSEQ assay took place at survey level. Clones were sequenced by immunoSEQ multiplex PCR, and TCRdb holds only the in-frame ones, with some missing. Here the sample spans 30,000 to 35,000 clones, about four fifths being singletons. Sequencing was performed on unsorted PBMCs, taken 1.9 years after starting antiretroviral therapy. The receptors here all came from a man younger than 30 with HIV.

Note on this clone: This CDR3 is also generated by other DNA sequences in the sample. The chain carries TRBV7-9 and TRBJ1-5; a possible D gene is TRBD1 (6 bases). Per the germline V gene, CDR1 is SEHNR and CDR2 is FQNEAQ (reference sequence). V lost 0 bases and J 4 bases, leaving 10 bases between the germline ends. The CDR3 is 15 amino acids. As DNA, the CDR3 is TGTGCCAGCAGCTTAGCGGGGGGCAGTAATCAGCCCCAGCATTTT. This translates into CASSLAGGSNQPQHF.

The rearrangement joins TRBV29-1 to TRBJ1-1; D is unclear. The CDR3 has 12 amino acids. V gave up 4 bases and J gave up 0 bases, with 6 bases separating them. CDR1 and CDR2 (germline): SQVTM, ANQGSEA. DNA for the CDR3: TGCAGCGTTGCACAAATGAACACTGAAGCTTTCTTT. It specifies CSVAQMNTEAFF.

The chain employs TRBV15 and TRBJ1-5; D unclear. The CDR3 runs to 14 residues. Germline CDR1 is LNHNV and CDR2 is YYDKDF (reference sequence). Trimming left V 1 base short and J 4 bases short, with 8 bases between. The chain's CDR3 is CATSRAQPNQPQHF. The DNA of the CDR3 is TGTGCCACCAGCAGAGCACAGCCAAATCAGCCCCAGCATTTT.